This T cell receptor (beta chain) came from a study of T-cell reconstitution after alpha-beta-depleted transplantation in children. Study findings and constraints: Some patients owed their high day-60 TCRbeta diversity to surviving recipient T cells and thymic progenitors.

The TCRbeta library was prepared with unique molecular identifiers. TCRdb fed the PCR reads into MiXCR, producing one record per CDR3 protein. This table holds approximately 650,000 distinct CDR3 sequences, about an eighth found once. On this clonotype: Antigen: not known.

The receptor was isolated from a girl aged 2-10 years with congenital amegakaryocytic thrombocytopenia, due to receive a stem cell transplant. Sequenced here: PBMCs, sampled before TCRalphabeta/CD19-depleted stem cell transplant.

Written as DNA, the CDR3 is TGCAGCGTTGATCGGCAGGGGGGTGGTGTCACTGAAGCTTTCTTT. The encoded protein is CSVDRQGGGVTEAFF. J is TRBJ1-1 and V is TRBV29-1; 7 bases align to TRBD1. The CDR3 has 15 residues. From germline, CDR1 is SQVTM and CDR2 ANQGSEA. The J segment lost 4 bases and the V segment lost 3 bases, leaving 11 bases of the junction unmatched.